What follows describes a single TCR beta chain. Its antigen is still unknown. Per-nucleotide qualities are absent, and no much larger clonotype sits a single base away. To prepare the library, the immunoSEQ multiplex PCR assay was applied. The multiplex PCR relied on a mix of 60 forward primers for TCR Vbeta segments and 13 reverse primers for TCR Jbeta segments. A multiplex PCR assay on genomic DNA amplified the CDR3 region of rearranged TCR beta genes. The Illumina HiSeq System was used to sequence the amplified TCR beta libraries as 87-base-pair reads. On the study's bioinformatics: A later analysis counted around 72 million unique TCR beta chains across the 550 to 800 repertoires, and approximately 11 million of these chains were shared by at least two donors. To remove PCR and sequencing errors, raw reads were error-corrected and collapsed into unique sequences using a nearest-neighbor algorithm that merged closely related sequences. To assign V, D and J gene segments, CDR3 sequences were aligned to IMGT reference sequences. For a sequence to be retained, at least a six-nucleotide match to both a V gene segment and a J gene segment was required. A rearrangement was called productive if the CDR3 had no stop codons and remained in frame with V and J, and every other rearrangement was called non-productive. CDR3 was defined by IMGT convention, running from the second conserved V-encoded cysteine to the conserved J-encoded phenylalanine. The earlier analysis of a few hundred of the donors excluded sequences that lacked an unambiguous match to a single V gene segment. An earlier analysis of under 750 of the donors called V segments functional above 56.7% productive rearrangements and segregating when the between-donor standard deviation exceeded 5%. A statistical classification framework was built for diagnosing cytomegalovirus status from the catalog of TCR beta chain sequences. In a later analysis, V and J genes were assigned by comparing TCR nucleotide sequences against IMGT/GENE-DB human TR gene sequences. In a later analysis, CDR3 sequences and most-parsimonious VDJ recombination scenarios were assigned using the TCRdist pipeline. A later analysis defined each TCR beta chain by its CDR3 amino acid sequence plus V-gene family, and excluded reads lacking a unique V-gene family. In a later analysis, 500 to 650 highly shared, low-generation-probability nucleotide sequences were removed to address suspected cross-contamination and a sequencing artifact. In a later analysis, a clonal expansion index for each public chain was calculated from normalized within-repertoire ranks of inferred template counts. In a later analysis, generation probabilities were computed with a VDJ recombination model fitted to out-of-frame rearrangements, and the resulting probabilities were checked against IGoR. A later analysis scored TCR-TCR, TCR-HLA and TCR-CMV co-occurrence with hypergeometric tests, applying a repertoire-size bias correction to TCR pairs. To estimate false discovery rates, a later analysis permuted the HLA or CMV assignments 20 times. A later analysis grouped co-occurring TCRs with DBSCAN, adding TCRdist sequence similarity when clustering within HLA-allele-positive subsets. Repertoires with fewer than 30,000 or more than 120,000 public chains, plus five repertoires with anomalous nucleotide sharing, were excluded from co-occurrence clustering. TCRdb's version of the immuneACCESS table is confined to in-frame rearrangements and falls short of the full clone set. An unresolved V gene accounts for under half of the shortfall where checked; the remainder is of unknown origin. The DNA was the basis for D and trimming; V, J and clone size are from that table. This sample lists under 150,000 clones; roughly 70% were detected once. About 3.4% of the sample belongs to the ten largest clones.

This sample was taken from a study of cytomegalovirus exposure and HLA in healthy donors (dated by TCRdb to between 2016 and 2019). Looking at the study overall: An earlier analysis of fewer than 750 of the donors reported 276 Gb of sequence data and 95 million to 140 million unique TCR beta sequences obtained from roughly 180 million T cells. An early release covering over 500 HLA-typed donors comprised about 310 gigabases of sequencing data and around 86 million unique TCR sequences. Among the roughly 400 genotyped donors, around 79% belonged to the genetic ancestry cluster associated with self-reported Caucasian donors. On average, around 230,000 unique TCR beta nucleotide sequences were sequenced per donor among roughly 430 genotyped donors of the cohort, with 15% to 20% of those sequences being non-productive. Rather than drawing on any new phenotypic data, the later analysis identified candidate immune exposures from TCR beta sequences and the way those sequences occurred across donors. The number of typed donors differed by locus: roughly 620-630 for A, B, C, DRB1 and DQB1; roughly 510 for DQA1; approximately 600 for DPA1; and about 450 for DPB1. To decide whether each TCR beta V gene segment behaved as functional or pseudogenic, an earlier analysis of some 570 of the donors relied on high-throughput TCR beta sequencing. The T cell repertoires of about 700 subjects were profiled by immunosequencing and related to cytomegalovirus serostatus. High-throughput TCR immunosequencing, statistical association of individual TCRs with disease status, and machine learning were combined to predict cytomegalovirus infection status. Every discovery cohort repertoire had been produced on one sequencing platform. A later genetic analysis took genome-wide SNP genotypes for about 65% of the 666 donors and used that subset as a discovery cohort. HLA typing covered class I and class II loci at four-digit resolution. A later analysis re-examined previously published TCR beta repertoires from several hundred donors and added high-resolution HLA genotyping to investigate patterns of TCR occurrence. Besides the first cohort of hundreds of subjects, a separate validation cohort made up of about 120 different subjects was used. Because of strong linkage in the cohort, five DR-DQ haplotypes were treated as single units for association and clustering. Alongside the repertoire data, information on donor age, sex, ethnicity and CMV serostatus was compiled. The study aimed to test whether cataloging public T cell receptors could reveal signatures of past pathogen exposure.

Between the V and J ends, shortened by 0 bases and 0 bases respectively, the junction contains 7 bases. Spanning cysteine to phenylalanine, the CDR3 consists of 15 amino acids. The only DNA kept is the CDR3, 45 bases in frame from the first base. The germline V gene gives CDR1 as SGDLS and CDR2 as YYNGEE. Study-level results and caveats: The authors suggested that the approach could potentially be generalized to other disease states and immunological phenotypes. When HLA alleles, especially DR and DQ, strongly co-occurred, TCR associations were difficult to assign to individual alleles. The classifier was reported to diagnose cytomegalovirus status with high specificity and sensitivity in both the original cohort and the validation cohort. Roughly uniform sequencing depth across donors was assumed in presence/absence analyses, although this assumption may not hold. According to a later analysis, most CMV-associated TCR beta chains appeared to be HLA-restricted, and the HLA associations seemed to be driven largely by CMV exposure. The only immune exposure information available for the cohort was CMV serostatus. The study gave a list of 150 to 200 TCR beta chains associated with cytomegalovirus. Most TCR sequences were observed very rarely across donors, whereas some public TCRs were present in many individuals. A cluster of highly shared sequence variants was judged likely to be a technical artifact of the sequencing pipeline. According to a later analysis, TCR association rates differed among HLA loci, with DRB1 alleles showing the most associated TCRs and HLA-C alleles showing the fewest. The cohort was sequenced for TCR beta chains only, and without alpha or paired-chain data the features that could be detected were limited. In vitro tests confirmed that a few of the cytomegalovirus-associated TCR beta chains recognize cytomegalovirus antigens. A further reported finding was that TCR beta sequences accurately predicted the HLA-A and HLA-B alleles for most subjects in the first cohort. Some IMGT-functional V segments, including TRBV6-2 and TRBV6-3, could not be distinguished by the 87-base-pair reads and were therefore excluded. In a later analysis, several top co-occurrence clusters were reported to appear linked to parvovirus B19, influenza, CMV and Epstein-Barr virus. About 15 rarely observed V segments, including chromosome 9 orphons, were excluded from the earlier analysis of approximately 500 of the donors because counts were too low. Because HLA typing was missing for some donors at each locus, association tests included only the typed subset. Linkage disequilibrium might explain the correlated functional status among segregating V segments, but an unknown experimental factor could not be excluded. According to a later genetic analysis, donors in an Asian-associated ancestry cluster had fewer N-insertions in productive TCRs than the approximately 710-donor mean. In a later analysis, some 17,000 TCR beta sequences were associated with specific HLA alleles at a false discovery rate of 0.05. An earlier analysis of 587 of the donors showed that most TCR beta V segments appeared in productive rearrangements either about 87% or about 30% of the time, which broadly matched IMGT annotations. In a later analysis, HLA-associated TCR beta chains were found to be more clonally expanded and to have lower generation probabilities than equally common non-associated chains. A later genetic analysis associated a missense DCLRE1C variant with V-gene and J-gene trimming of TCR beta chains, and an independent cohort replicated the association.

The cohort consisted of some 670 healthy bone marrow donors. At the time of sampling, all cohort members were nominally healthy, though unrecorded immune exposures were likely present. The donor tested CMV seronegative and was one of the 352 seronegative cohort members. Each donor provided a peripheral blood sample, and peripheral blood mononuclear cells were used for TCR beta sequencing. The Qiagen DNeasy Blood Extraction Kit was used to extract genomic DNA from the blood cell samples. The receptor chain draws on TRBV9 and TRBJ2-1, and perhaps TRBD2 as D gene, on 5 matching bases. The specimen was PBMCs. The source of this sequence is a man aged 30-40 years in good health and CMV-seronegative. The CDR3 region reads CASSVASTSYNEQFF. The DNA sequence is TGTGCCAGCAGCGTAGCTAGCACCTCCTACAATGAGCAGTTCTTC.